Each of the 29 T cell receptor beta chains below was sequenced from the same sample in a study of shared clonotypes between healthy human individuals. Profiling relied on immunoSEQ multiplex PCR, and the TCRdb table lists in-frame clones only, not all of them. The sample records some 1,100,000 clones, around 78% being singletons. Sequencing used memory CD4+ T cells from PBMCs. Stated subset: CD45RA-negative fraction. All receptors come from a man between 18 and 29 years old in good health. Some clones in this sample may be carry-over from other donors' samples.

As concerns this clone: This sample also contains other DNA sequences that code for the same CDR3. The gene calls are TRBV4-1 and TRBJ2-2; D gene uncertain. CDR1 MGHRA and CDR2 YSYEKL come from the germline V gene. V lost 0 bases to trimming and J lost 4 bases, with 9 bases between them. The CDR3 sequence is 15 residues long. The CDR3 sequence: CASSQEGLSTGELFF. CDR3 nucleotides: TGCGCCAGCAGCCAAGAAGGGCTATCCACCGGGGAGCTGTTTTTT.

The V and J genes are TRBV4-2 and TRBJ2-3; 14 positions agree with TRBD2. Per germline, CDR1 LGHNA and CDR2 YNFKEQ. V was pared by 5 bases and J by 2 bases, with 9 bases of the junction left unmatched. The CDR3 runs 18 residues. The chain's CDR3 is CASSSGLAGGTATDTQYF. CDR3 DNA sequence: TGTGCCAGCAGCTCTGGACTAGCGGGAGGTACAGCCACAGATACGCAGTATTTT.

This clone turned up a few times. CDR3 sequence reads: CASSKRTGDEQYF. The CDR3 DNA is TGCGCCAGCAGCAAGAGGACAGGGGACGAGCAGTACTTC. The chain carries TRBV4-1 and TRBJ2-7, with TRBD1 matching over 9 bases. CDR1 and CDR2 from the germline V gene are MGHRA and YSYEKL. This CDR3 contains 13 residues. The V and J ends lost 5 bases and 5 bases, in that order; junction bases with no gene match: 4.

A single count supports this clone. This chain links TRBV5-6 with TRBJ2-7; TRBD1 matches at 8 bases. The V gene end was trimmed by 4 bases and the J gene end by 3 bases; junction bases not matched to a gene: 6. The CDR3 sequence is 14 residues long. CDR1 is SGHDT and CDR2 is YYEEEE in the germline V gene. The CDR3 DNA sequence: TGTGCCAGCAGCGGGGACAGGAGCCACTACGAGCAGTACTTC. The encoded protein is CASSGDRSHYEQYF.

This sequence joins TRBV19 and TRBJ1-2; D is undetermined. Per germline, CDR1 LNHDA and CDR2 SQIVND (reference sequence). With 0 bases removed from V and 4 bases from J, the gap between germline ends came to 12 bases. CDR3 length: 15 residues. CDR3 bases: TGTGCCAGTAGTATAGACTCGCTTAGGGTCTATGGCTACACCTTC. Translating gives CASSIDSLRVYGYTF.

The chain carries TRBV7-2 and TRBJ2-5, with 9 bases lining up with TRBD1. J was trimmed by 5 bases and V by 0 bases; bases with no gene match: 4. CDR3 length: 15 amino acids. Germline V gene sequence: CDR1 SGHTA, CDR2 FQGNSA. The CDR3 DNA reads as TGTGCCAGCAGCTTAGCTGGGACAGGGCCGGAGACCCAGTACTTC. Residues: CASSLAGTGPETQYF.

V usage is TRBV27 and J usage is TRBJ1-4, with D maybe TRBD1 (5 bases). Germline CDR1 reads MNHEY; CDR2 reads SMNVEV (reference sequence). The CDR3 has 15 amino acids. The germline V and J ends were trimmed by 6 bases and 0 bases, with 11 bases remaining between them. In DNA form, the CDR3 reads TGTGCCAGCAGGCTTCAGGGTGCAACTAATGAAAAACTGTTTTTT. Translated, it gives CASRLQGATNEKLFF.

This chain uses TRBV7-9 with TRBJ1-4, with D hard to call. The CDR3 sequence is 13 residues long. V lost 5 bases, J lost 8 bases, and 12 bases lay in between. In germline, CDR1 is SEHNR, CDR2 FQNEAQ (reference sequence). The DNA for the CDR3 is TGTGCCAGCAGCCAACCCGGGGTCGAAAAACTGTTTTTT. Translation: CASSQPGVEKLFF.

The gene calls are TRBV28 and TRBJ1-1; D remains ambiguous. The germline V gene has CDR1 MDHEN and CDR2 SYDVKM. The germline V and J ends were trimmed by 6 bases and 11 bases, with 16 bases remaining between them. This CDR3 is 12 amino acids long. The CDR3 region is CASSPRSGGAFF. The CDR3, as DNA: TGTGCCAGCAGCCCCCGGTCAGGAGGGGCTTTCTTT.

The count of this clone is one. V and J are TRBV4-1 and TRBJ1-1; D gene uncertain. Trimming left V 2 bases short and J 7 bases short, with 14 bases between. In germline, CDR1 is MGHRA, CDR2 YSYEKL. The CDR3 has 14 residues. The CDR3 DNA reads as TGCGCCAGCAGCCAACCAAACCGAGAACTTGAAGCTTTCTTT. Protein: CASSQPNRELEAFF.

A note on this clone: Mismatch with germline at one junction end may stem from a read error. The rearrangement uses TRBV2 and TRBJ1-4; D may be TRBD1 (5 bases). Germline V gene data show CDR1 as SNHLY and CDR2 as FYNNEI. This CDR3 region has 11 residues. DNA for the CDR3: TGTGCCAGCAGTGAAGGCAGGGACCCTGTTTTT. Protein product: CASSEGRDPVF.

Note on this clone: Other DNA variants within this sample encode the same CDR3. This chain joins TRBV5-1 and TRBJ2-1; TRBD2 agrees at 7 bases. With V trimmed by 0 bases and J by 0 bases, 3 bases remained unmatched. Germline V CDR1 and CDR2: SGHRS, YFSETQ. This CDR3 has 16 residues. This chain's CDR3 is CASSLGGGSSYNEQFF. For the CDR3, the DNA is TGCGCCAGCAGCTTGGGCGGGGGTAGCTCCTACAATGAGCAGTTCTTC.

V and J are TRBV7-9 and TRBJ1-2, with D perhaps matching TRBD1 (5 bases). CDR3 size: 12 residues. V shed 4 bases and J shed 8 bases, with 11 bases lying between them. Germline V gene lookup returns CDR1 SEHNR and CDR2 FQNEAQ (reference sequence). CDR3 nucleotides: TGTGCCAGCAGCTCCCTAACAGGCGGCTACACCTTC. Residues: CASSSLTGGYTF.

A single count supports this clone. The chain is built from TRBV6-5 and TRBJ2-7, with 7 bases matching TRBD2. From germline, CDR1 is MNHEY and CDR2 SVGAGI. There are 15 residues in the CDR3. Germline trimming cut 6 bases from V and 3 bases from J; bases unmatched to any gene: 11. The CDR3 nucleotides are TGTGCCAGCAGGCCCCAACGGGAGGCCAACTACGAGCAGTACTTC. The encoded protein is CASRPQREANYEQYF.

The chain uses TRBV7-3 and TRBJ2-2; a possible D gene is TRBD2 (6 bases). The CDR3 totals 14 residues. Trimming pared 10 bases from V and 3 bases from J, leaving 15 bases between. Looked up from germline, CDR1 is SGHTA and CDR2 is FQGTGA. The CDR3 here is CATSFGGDTGELFF. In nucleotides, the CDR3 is TGTGCCACCTCGTTCGGCGGGGACACCGGGGAGCTGTTTTTT.

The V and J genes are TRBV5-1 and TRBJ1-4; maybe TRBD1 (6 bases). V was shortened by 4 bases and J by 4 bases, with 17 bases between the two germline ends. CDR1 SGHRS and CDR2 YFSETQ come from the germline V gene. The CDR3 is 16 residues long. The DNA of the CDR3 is TGCGCCAGCAGCCGGGGATCGACAGGACTTAATGAAAAACTGTTTTTT. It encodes CASSRGSTGLNEKLFF.

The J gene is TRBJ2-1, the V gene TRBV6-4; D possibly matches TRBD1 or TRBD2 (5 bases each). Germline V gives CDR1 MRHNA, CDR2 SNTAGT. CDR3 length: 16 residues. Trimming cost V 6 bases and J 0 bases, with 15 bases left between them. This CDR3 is CASSIAGTASYNEQFF. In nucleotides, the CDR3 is TGTGCCAGCAGCATTGCTGGGACGGCCTCCTACAATGAGCAGTTCTTC.

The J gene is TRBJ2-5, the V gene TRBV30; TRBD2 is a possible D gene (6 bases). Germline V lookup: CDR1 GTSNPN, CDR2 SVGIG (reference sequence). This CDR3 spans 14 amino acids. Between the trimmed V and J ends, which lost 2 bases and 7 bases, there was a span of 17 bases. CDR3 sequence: CAWSLTITGGTQYF. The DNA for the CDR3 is TGTGCCTGGAGTCTAACCATCACCGGGGGGACCCAGTACTTC.

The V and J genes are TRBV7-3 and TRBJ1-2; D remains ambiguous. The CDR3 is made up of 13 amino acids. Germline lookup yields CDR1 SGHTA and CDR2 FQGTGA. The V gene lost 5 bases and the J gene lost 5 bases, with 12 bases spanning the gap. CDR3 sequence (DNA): TGTGCCAGCAGCCGACGGGAGGAGTATGGCTACACCTTC. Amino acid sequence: CASSRREEYGYTF.

The CDR3 loop reads CASSSGGRHTQAFF. CDR3 DNA: TGTGCCAGCAGCTCGGGGGGGAGACATACCCAAGCTTTCTTT. The chain links TRBV2 to TRBJ1-1; D is perhaps TRBD1 (5 bases). With 6 bases removed from V and 9 bases from J, the gap between germline ends came to 20 bases. The CDR3 runs to 14 residues. In germline, CDR1 is SNHLY, CDR2 FYNNEI.

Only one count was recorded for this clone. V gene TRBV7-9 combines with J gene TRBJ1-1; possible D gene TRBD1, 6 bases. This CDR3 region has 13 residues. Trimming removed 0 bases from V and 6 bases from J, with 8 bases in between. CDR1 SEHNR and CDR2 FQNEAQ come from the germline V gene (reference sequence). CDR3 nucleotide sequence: TGTGCCAGCAGCTTAGCCGGGGGCGCTGAAGCTTTCTTT. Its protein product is CASSLAGGAEAFF.

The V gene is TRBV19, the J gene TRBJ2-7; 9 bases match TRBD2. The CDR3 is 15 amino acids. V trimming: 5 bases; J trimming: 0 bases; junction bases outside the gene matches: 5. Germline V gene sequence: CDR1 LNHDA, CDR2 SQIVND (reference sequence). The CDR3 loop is CASSSRAGGSYEQYF. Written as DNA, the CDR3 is TGTGCCAGTAGTTCGCGAGCGGGAGGCTCCTACGAGCAGTACTTC.

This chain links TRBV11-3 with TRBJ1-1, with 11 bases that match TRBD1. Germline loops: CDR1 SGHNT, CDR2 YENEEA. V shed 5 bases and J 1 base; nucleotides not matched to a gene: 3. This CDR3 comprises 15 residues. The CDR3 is CASSPGQGANTEAFF. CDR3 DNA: TGTGCCAGCAGCCCCGGACAGGGGGCGAACACTGAAGCTTTCTTT.

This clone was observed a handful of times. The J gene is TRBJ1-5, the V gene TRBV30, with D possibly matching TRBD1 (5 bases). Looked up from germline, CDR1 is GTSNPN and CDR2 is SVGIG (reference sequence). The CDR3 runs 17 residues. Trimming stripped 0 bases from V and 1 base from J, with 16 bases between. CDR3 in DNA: TGTGCCTGGAGTGTGCGGTACGGGGCGGGAAGCAATCAGCCCCAGCATTTT. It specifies CAWSVRYGAGSNQPQHF. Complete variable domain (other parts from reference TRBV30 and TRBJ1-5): SQTIHQWPATLVQPVGSPLSLECTVEGTSNPNLYWYRQAAGRGLQLLFYSVGIGQISSEVPQNLSASRPQDRQFILSSKKLLLSDSGFYLCAWSVRYGAGSNQPQHFGDGTRLSIL.

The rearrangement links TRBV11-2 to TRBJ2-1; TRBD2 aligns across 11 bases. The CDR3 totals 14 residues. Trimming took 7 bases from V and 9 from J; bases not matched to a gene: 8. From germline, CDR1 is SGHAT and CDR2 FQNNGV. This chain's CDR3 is CASTKDGTSGEQFF. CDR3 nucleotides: TGTGCCAGCACAAAGGACGGGACTAGCGGTGAGCAGTTCTTC.

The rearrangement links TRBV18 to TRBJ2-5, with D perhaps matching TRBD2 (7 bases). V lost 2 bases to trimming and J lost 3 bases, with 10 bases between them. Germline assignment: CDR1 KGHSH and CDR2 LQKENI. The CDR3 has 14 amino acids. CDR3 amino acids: CASSPEGGEETQYF. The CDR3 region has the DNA TGTGCCAGCTCACCAGAAGGGGGGGAAGAGACCCAGTACTTC.

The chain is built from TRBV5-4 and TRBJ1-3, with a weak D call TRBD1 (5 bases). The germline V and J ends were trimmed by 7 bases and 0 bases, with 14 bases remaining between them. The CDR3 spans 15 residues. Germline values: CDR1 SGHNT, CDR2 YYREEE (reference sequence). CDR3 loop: CASRLGADSGNTIYF. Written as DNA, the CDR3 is TGTGCCAGCCGTCTCGGGGCAGACTCTGGAAACACCATATATTTT.

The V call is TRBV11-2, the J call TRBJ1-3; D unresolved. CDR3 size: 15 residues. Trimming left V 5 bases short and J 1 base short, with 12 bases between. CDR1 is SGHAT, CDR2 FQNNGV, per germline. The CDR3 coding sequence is TGTGCCAGCAGCCGCGGGAGAGGATCTGGAAACACCATATATTTT. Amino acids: CASSRGRGSGNTIYF.

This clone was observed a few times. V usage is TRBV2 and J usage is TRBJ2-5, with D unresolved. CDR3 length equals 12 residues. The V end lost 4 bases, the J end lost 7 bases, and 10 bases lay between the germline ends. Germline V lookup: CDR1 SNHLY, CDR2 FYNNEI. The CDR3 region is CASSAQFGTQYF. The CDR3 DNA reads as TGTGCCAGCAGTGCACAGTTTGGGACCCAGTACTTC.